This T cell receptor beta chain is drawn from a study of OX40 agonist ivuxolimab in advanced cancers. Whole-study results and caveats: In a subset of nonresponders, normalized T-cell clonal expansion was also low.

Trimming cost V 1 base and J 2 bases, with 8 bases left between them. CDR1 SEHNR and CDR2 FQNEAQ come from the germline V gene (reference sequence). The CDR3 is made up of 14 amino acids. The data were produced by immunoSEQ multiplex PCR, yet TCRdb's version contains in-frame clones alone and is incomplete. The sample has more than 70,000 clones, roughly 80% seen once. Notes on this clone: Its target is not known.

Sample: CD4+ or CD8+ T cells sorted from blood, taken in a trial of the OX40 agonist ivuxolimab. This clonotype was obtained from an adult with an advanced solid tumor such as melanoma, head and neck, liver or kidney cancer. This chain joins TRBV7-9 and TRBJ2-5; D is unresolved. The CDR3 here is CASSLDLRQETQYF. CDR3 DNA sequence: TGTGCCAGCAGCTTAGACCTGAGGCAAGAGACCCAGTACTTC.